These T cell receptor beta chains were read from a single sample in a study of blood T cell repertoires in COVID-19. The repertoire was sequenced with immunoSEQ multiplex PCR; TCRdb's copy has only in-frame clones and lacks some. Of about 220,000 clones listed, 80% to 90% are singletons. The sequenced material came from PBMCs or T cells enriched from blood (not recorded which). All receptors derive from a woman between 40 and 55 years old with acute COVID-19. Both conserved end residues are part of each CDR3. The D gene is left open where the match is weak. The size field is filled for only some rows; it gives once, few, many or a size class.

>-|-|TRBV11-2|TRBJ2-3
TGTGCCAGCAGCCCACGTTGGGGGCTGGGGGGGCGGATTAAGGGTACGCAGTATTTT
CASSPRWGLGGRIKGTQYF
>-|-|TRBV6-6|TRBJ1-1
TGTGCCAGCAGCCTACCCCAATTATCGGACAGAGACGACCTGATGAACACTGAAGCTTTCTTT
CASSLPQLSDRDDLMNTEAFF
>-|TRBD1|TRBV18|TRBJ2-7
TGTGCCAGCTCACCCCCCACAGGGGAACGAATCCACGAGCAGTACTTC
CASSPPTGERIHEQYF
>-|TRBD2|TRBV14|TRBJ2-1
TGTGCCAGCAGCCACCACAGCGGGGGGGCCACTGAGCAGTTCTTC
CASSHHSGGATEQFF
>-|TRBD1|TRBV7-3|TRBJ1-2
TGTGCCAGCAGCCTAGGACAGGGACAGGACTATGGCTACACCTTC
CASSLGQGQDYGYTF
>-|TRBD1|TRBV7-3|TRBJ1-5
TGTGCCAGCAGCTTACCCTGGCCGGGACAGGGACCAGGGGCTAGCAATCAGCCCCAGCATTTT
CASSLPWPGQGPGASNQPQHF
>-|TRBD1|TRBV19|TRBJ1-1
TGTGCCAGTAGTAAAGACAGGGTTTGGAACACTGAAGCTTTCTTT
CASSKDRVWNTEAFF
>-|-|TRBV7-8|TRBJ1-1
TGTGCCAGTACGCGGGGCCGGGGCACTGAAGCTTTCTTT
CASTRGRGTEAFF
>-|-|TRBV7-9|TRBJ1-1
TGTGCCAGCAGCCCAGACGGGTTTGGAGCTTTCTTT
CASSPDGFGAFF
>-|-|TRBV9|TRBJ1-1
TGTGCCAGCAGCCATTGGGGAGGGAGGGACACTGAAGCTTTCTTT
CASSHWGGRDTEAFF
>-|-|TRBV7-9|TRBJ2-6
TGTGCCAGCAGCTTAGTCACAGGGAGGGCCAACGTCCTGACTTTC
CASSLVTGRANVLTF
>-|-|TRBV11-2|TRBJ2-2
TGTGCCAGCAGCATACTAGTCGATCCCGGGGAGCTGTTTTTT
CASSILVDPGELFF
>-|TRBD1|TRBV28|TRBJ1-5
TGTGCCACCCTAGGACAGGGTGGGGTGGGCAATCAGCCCCAGCATTTT
CATLGQGGVGNQPQHF
>-|TRBD1|TRBV5-5|TRBJ1-1
TGTGCCAGCCTCCGGGACAGGGGAACTGAAGCTTTCTTT
CASLRDRGTEAFF
>once|TRBD1|TRBV6-5|TRBJ1-6
TGTGCCAGCAGTTCCACCGGGACAGGGGGTTCACCCCTCCACTTT
CASSSTGTGGSPLHF
>-|-|TRBV2|TRBJ1-1
TGTGCCAGCAACAAGGGGCTCATGAACACTGAAGCTTTCTTT
CASNKGLMNTEAFF
>few|TRBD1|TRBV2|TRBJ1-5
TGTGCCAGCAGCGGGACAGGGGCTAAGGATCAGCCCCAGCATTTT
CASSGTGAKDQPQHF
>-|TRBD1|TRBV7-9|TRBJ2-7
TGTGCCAGCAGCTCTGGGACAGGATACTACGAGCAGTACTTC
CASSSGTGYYEQYF
>once|-|TRBV2|TRBJ1-1
TGTGCCAGCATTAACAGGGACACTGAAGCTTTCTTT
CASINRDTEAFF
>-|TRBD1|TRBV19|TRBJ1-5
TGTGCCAGTAGGCTCACCAGACAGGGCATGGGCCATCAGCCCCAGCATTTT
CASRLTRQGMGHQPQHF
>-|TRBD2|TRBV5-1|TRBJ2-1
TGCGCCAGCAGCTTGGAGCCTAGCGGGGCCTACAATGAGCAGTTCTTC
CASSLEPSGAYNEQFF
>few|TRBD1|TRBV11-2|TRBJ1-1
TGTGCCAGCAGCTTAGTTGTGGGGACAGAAGAAGCTTTCTTT
CASSLVVGTEEAFF
>-|TRBD1|TRBV5-5|TRBJ1-2
TGTGCCAGCAGCCAGGGACAGGGGAGTCCTAACTATGGCTACACCTTC
CASSQGQGSPNYGYTF
>-|-|TRBV2|TRBJ1-1
TGTGCCAGCAGTGAAGGCCGGAGGAACACTGAAGCTTTCTTT
CASSEGRRNTEAFF
>-|TRBD1|TRBV5-1|TRBJ2-3
TGCGCCAGCAGCGCAGGTGGGGACAGGGGTTATACAGATACGCAGTATTTT
CASSAGGDRGYTDTQYF
>-|TRBD2|TRBV3-1/TRBV3-2|TRBJ2-6
TGTGCCAGCAGCCCCCGGGGTAGCGGGGCGGCCGGGTCTAAAGGGGCCAACGTCCTGACTTTC
CASSPRGSGAAGSKGANVLTF
>few|-|TRBV7-9|TRBJ2-7
TGTGCCAGCAGCTTAGCGTCAGGGCACAACTCCTACGAGCAGTACTTC
CASSLASGHNSYEQYF
>-|TRBD1|TRBV10-3|TRBJ2-1
TGTGCCATCAGTGATGCCGGGACAGGGATCTACAATGAGCAGTTCTTC
CAISDAGTGIYNEQFF